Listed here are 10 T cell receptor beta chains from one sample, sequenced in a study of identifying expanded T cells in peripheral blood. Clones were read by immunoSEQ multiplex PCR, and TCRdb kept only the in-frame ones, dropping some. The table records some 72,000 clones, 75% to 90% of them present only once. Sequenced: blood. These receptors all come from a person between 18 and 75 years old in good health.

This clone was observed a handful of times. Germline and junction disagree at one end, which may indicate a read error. This chain's CDR3 is CASIEPGQLYGYTF. The CDR3 DNA reads as TGTGCCAGCATTGAACCGGGACAGCTCTATGGCTACACCTTC. The chain uses TRBV6-1 and TRBJ1-2, with 7 bases that match TRBD1. Germline CDR1 and CDR2: MNHNS and SASEGT. There are 14 residues in the CDR3.

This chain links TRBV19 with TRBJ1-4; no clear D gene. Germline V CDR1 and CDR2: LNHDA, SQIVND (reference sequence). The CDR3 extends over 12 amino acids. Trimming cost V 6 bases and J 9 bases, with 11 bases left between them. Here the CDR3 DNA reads TGTGCCAGTAGCCCCAGTGGAAAAAAACTGTTTTTT. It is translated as CASSPSGKKLFF.

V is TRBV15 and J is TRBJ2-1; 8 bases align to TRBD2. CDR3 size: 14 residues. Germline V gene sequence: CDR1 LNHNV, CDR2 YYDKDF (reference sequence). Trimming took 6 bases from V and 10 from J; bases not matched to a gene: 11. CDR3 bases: TGTGCCACCAGTCCCGATTCGGGGGGGCGGGAGCAGTTCTTC. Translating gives CATSPDSGGREQFF.

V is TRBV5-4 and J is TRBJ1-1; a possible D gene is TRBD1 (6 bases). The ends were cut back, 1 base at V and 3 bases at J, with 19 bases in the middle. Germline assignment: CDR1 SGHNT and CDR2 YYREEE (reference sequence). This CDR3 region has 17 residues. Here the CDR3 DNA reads TGTGCCAGCAGCTTGTCAATACAGGGCCTCTTGCACACTGAAGCTTTCTTT. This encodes CASSLSIQGLLHTEAFF.

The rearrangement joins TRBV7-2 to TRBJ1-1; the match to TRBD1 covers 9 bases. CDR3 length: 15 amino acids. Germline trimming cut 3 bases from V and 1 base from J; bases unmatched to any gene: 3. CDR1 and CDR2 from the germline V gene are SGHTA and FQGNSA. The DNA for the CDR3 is TGTGCCAGCAGCTTCCGGACAGGGGCGAACACTGAAGCTTTCTTT. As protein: CASSFRTGANTEAFF. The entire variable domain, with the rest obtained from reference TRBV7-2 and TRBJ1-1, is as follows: GAGVSQSPSNKVTEKGKDVELRCDPISGHTALYWYRQSLGQGLEFLIYFQGNSAPDKSGLPSDRFSAERTGGSVSTLTIQRTQQEDSAVYLCASSFRTGANTEAFFGQGTRLTVV.

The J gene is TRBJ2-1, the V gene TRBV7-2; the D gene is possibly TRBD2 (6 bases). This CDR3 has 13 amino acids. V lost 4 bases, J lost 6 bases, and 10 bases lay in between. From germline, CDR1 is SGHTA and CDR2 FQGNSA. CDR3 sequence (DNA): TGTGCCAGCAGCTCGGGGACTCCCAATGAGCAGTTCTTC. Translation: CASSSGTPNEQFF.

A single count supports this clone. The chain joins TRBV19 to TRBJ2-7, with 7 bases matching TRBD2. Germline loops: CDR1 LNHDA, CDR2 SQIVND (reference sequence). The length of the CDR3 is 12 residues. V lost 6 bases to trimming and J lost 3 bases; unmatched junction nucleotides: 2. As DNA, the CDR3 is TGTGCCAGTAGGGCGGGGGTCTACGAGCAGTACTTC. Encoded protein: CASRAGVYEQYF.

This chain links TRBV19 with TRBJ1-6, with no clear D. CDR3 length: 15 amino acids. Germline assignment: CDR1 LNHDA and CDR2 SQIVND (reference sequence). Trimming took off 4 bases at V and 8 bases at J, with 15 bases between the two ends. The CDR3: CASSRHGEGDSPLHF. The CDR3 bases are TGTGCCAGTAGTAGGCACGGAGAGGGCGATTCACCCCTCCACTTT.

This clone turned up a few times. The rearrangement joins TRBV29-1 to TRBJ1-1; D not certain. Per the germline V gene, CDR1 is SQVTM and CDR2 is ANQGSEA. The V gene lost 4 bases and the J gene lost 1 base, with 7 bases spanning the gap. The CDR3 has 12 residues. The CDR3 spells CSVVSQNTEAFF. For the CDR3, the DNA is TGCAGCGTTGTATCCCAGAACACTGAAGCTTTCTTT.

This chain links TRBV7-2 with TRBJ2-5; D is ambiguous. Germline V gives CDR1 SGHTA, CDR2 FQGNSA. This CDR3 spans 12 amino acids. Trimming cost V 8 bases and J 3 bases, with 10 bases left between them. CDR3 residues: CASGRGKETQYF. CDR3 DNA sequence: TGTGCCAGCGGGCGCGGTAAAGAGACCCAGTACTTC. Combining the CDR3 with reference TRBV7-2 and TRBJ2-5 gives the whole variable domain GAGVSQSPSNKVTEKGKDVELRCDPISGHTALYWYRQSLGQGLEFLIYFQGNSAPDKSGLPSDRFSAERTGGSVSTLTIQRTQQEDSAVYLCASGRGKETQYFGPGTRLLVL.